This T cell receptor (beta chain) was identified during a study of T cells in Graves' hyperthyroidism and ophthalmopathy. Broader study findings: Ophthalmopathy was identified by the model a median about six months ahead of onset. Most clonotypes expanded in the thyroid (above 0.001) were also present in blood. Ophthalmopathy and stable hyperthyroidism were separated by a 13 V-J model.

Concerning this clonotype: Antigen: not known. Because the CDR3's place on the DNA is in doubt, the DNA is left out and the CDR3 is given as listed by TCRdb.

The TCR beta CDR3 regions underwent amplification using RNA transcripts as the source. The HTBI primer set served for first-round RT-PCR of the TCR CDR3. TCRdb re-called the multiplex PCR reads through MiXCR, storing one row per CDR3 protein. Of roughly 500,000 distinct CDR3 sequences listed, 46% were seen once; the top ten hold around two fifths. Clinical symptoms, serum thyroxine and TRAb, thyroid ultrasound and orbital computed tomography were used for the diagnoses. The CDR3 contains 19 residues when both ends are counted. Germline-derived CDR1 and CDR2 are SQVTM and ANQGSEA. The chain combines TRBV29-1 with TRBJ2-5; TRBD1, the D gene given by the table, was not confirmed from the DNA. Sequenced sample: peripheral blood or thyroid tissue (not recorded which). The sequence derives from an adult woman with Graves' disease, either hyperthyroidism or ophthalmopathy (not recorded which). The CDR3 is CSVDRGDYGYTFGSGTQYF.